Sequencing of this T cell receptor beta chain was carried out in a study of early T cells in non-severe SARS-CoV-2 infection. Many counts were recorded for this clonotype. TCRdb ran MiXCR on the 5' RACE reads and lists one entry per CDR3 protein. The sample lists 30,000 to 45,000 distinct CDR3 sequences; roughly 9.9% were seen once. This CDR3 comprises 15 residues. Germline V gives CDR1 ENHRY, CDR2 SYGVKD. Trimming cost V 3 bases and J 3 bases, with 11 bases left between them. This receptor was taken from an adult who was a healthcare worker with PCR-confirmed SARS-CoV-2 infection or an uninfected control (not recorded which). The chain is built from TRBV10-3 and TRBJ1-4; a weak D match, TRBD1 (5 bases). The sequenced sample was whole blood. In DNA, the CDR3 is TGTGCCATCAGTGAAAAAGACAGACCTAATGAAAAACTGTTTTTT. Its translation: CAISEKDRPNEKLFF.